This T cell receptor (beta chain) appears in the sequencing data of a study of cytomegalovirus exposure and HLA in healthy donors. Study details: Genotyping showed less than 85% of fewer than 500 donors falling in the Caucasian-associated ancestry cluster.

The study, taken as a whole, reports: In an earlier analysis, productive rearrangement rates for most beta V segments clustered near 87% or 30%. Both high specificity and high sensitivity reportedly marked the classifier's diagnosis of cytomegalovirus status. A later analysis reportedly identified an Asian-associated ancestry cluster as carrying fewer N-insertions than the approximately 670-donor mean.

This CDR3 has 13 residues. Germline CDR1 reads ENHRY; CDR2 reads SYGVKD. The V gene end was trimmed by 10 bases and the J gene end by 0 bases; junction bases not matched to a gene: 4. Remarks on this clone: The target antigen is unknown.

In the PCR, 60 Vbeta and 13 Jbeta primers were used. Profiling relied on immunoSEQ multiplex PCR, and the TCRdb table lists in-frame clones only, not all of them. The sample has some 180,000 clones; around 74% are singletons. The TCR sequence derives from a male donor in good health and CMV-seronegative. Sequencing input: PBMCs. The chain recombines TRBV10-3 with TRBJ2-3; 7 bases map to TRBD1. CDR3 DNA sequence: TGTGCCACCCGGGACAGTAGCACAGATACGCAGTATTTT. Protein product: CATRDSSTDTQYF.